This record covers a single T cell receptor (beta chain). The antigen is not known. V lost 3 bases to trimming and J lost 4 bases, with 15 bases between them. The germline gives CDR1 KGHSH, CDR2 LQKENI. The CDR3 spans 15 residues. The entry originates in a study of cytomegalovirus exposure and HLA in healthy donors. Study-level points and caveats: In vitro work confirmed that a few CMV-associated chains recognize CMV antigens.

In the PCR, 60 Vbeta and 13 Jbeta primers were used. Assay used: immunoSEQ multiplex PCR; TCRdb lists only in-frame clones, some missing. The repertoire holds over 95,000 clones, with about 70% as singletons. V usage is TRBV18 and J usage is TRBJ1-2; the D gene is possibly TRBD1 (6 bases). This TCR was sampled from a human donor in good health. Material for sequencing was PBMCs. CDR3 amino acids: CASSPKRQAGYGYTF. DNA for the CDR3: TGTGCCAGCTCACCGAAGCGACAGGCCGGCTATGGCTACACCTTC.